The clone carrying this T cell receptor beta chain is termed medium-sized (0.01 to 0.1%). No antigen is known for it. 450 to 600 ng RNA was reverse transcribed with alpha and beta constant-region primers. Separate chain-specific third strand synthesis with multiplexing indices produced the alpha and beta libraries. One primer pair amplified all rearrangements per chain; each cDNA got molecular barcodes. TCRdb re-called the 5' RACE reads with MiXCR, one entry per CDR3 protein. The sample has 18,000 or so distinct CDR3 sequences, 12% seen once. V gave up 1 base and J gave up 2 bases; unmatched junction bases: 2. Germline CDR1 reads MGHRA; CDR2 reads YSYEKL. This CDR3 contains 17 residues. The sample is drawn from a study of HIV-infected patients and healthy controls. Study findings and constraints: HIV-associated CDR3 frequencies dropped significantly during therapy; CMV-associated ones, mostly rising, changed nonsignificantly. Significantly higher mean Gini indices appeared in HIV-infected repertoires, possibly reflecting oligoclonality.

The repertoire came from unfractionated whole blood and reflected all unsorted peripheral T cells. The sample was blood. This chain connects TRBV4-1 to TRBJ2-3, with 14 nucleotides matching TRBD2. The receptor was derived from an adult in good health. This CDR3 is CASSQATSGGVTDTQYF. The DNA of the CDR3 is TGCGCCAGCAGCCAAGCGACTAGCGGGGGGGTCACAGATACGCAGTATTTT.